This entry concerns a single TCR beta chain. These data are taken from a study of blood T cell repertoires in COVID-19. Self-reported history from a screening survey and questionnaire set each donor's cohort. As processed by the authors: For nucleated cells, counts were estimated from reference gene primer amplification. The method was immunoSEQ multiplex PCR; TCRdb's version includes in-frame clones alone and lacks a portion of them. That table supplies the V and J calls and clone size; D and trimming were determined from the DNA. Altogether some 380,000 clones are present, approximately 86% being singletons, with the ten largest covering around 1.9%. The germline CDR1 and CDR2 sequences are MNHEY and SVGAGI. This CDR3 is built from 15 residues. V was pared by 5 bases and J by 3 bases, with 4 bases of the junction left unmatched.

V gene TRBV6-5 combines with J gene TRBJ1-5; TRBD1 agrees at 10 bases. The sample taken for sequencing was PBMCs or T cells enriched from blood (not recorded which). The TCR originated in a woman in her thirties or forties with acute COVID-19. The CDR3 protein is CASSQGQGYNQPQHF. The CDR3, as DNA: TGTGCCAGCAGTCAGGGACAGGGGTACAATCAGCCCCAGCATTTT.